The entry below describes one T cell receptor (beta chain). The antigen is undetermined. This record comes from a study of T cell responses to AZD1222 COVID-19 vaccine. Overall study results and limits: The study identified only five or six AZD1222 recipients as seropositive at baseline. The donors showed a predominance of white British ancestry and of females, with possible underestimation of clonal diversity. As reported, nearly half of all spike-specific TCRs target variant regions that are unmutated.

The CDR3 is made up of 15 amino acids. Germline assignment: CDR1 MNHEY and CDR2 SMNVEV (reference sequence). Between the trimmed V and J ends, which lost 5 bases and 3 bases, there was a span of 14 bases. Using immunoSEQ multiplex PCR, the repertoire was profiled, and TCRdb retains in-frame clones only, with some absent. The sample carries some 150,000 clones, over 90% recorded once. The sequences come from peripheral blood, collected on day 0 of AZD1222 vaccination. The source is an adult in good health. This chain uses TRBV27 with TRBJ1-5; D might be TRBD1 (5 bases). CDR3 nucleotide sequence: TGTGCCAGCAGTCCCCTTGACAGATTCAATCAGCCCCAGCATTTT. This codes for CASSPLDRFNQPQHF.